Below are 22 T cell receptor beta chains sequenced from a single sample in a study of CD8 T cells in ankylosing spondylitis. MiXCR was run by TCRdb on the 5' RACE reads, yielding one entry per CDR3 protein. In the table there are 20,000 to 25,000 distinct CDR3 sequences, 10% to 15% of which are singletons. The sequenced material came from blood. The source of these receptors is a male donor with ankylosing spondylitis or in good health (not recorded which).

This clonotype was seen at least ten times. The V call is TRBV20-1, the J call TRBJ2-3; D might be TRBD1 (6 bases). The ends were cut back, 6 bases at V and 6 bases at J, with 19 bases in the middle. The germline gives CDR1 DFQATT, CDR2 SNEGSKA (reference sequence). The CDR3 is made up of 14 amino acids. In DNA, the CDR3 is TGCAGTGCCGGCCCCACAAACAGGGTTGATACGCAGTATTTT. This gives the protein CSAGPTNRVDTQYF.

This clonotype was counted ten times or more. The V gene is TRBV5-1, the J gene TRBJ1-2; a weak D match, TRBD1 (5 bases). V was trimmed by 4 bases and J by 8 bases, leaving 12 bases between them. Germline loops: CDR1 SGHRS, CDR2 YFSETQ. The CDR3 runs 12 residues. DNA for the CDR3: TGCGCCAGCAGCACTGCGAGGGACGGCTACACCTTC. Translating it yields CASSTARDGYTF.

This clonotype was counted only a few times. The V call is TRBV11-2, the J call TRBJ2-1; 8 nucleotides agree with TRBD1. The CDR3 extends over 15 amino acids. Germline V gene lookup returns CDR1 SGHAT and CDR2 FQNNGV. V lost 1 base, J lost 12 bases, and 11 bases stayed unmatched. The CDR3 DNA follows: TGTGCCAGCAGCTTAGCCCCGGACAGGGACCTGTTGCAGTTCTTC. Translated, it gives CASSLAPDRDLLQFF.

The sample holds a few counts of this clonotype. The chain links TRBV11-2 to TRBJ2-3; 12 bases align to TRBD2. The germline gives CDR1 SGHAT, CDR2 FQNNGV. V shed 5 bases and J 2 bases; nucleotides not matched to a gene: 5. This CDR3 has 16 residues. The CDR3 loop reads CASSLAGGPTTDTQYF. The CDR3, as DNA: TGTGCCAGCAGCCTAGCGGGAGGGCCCACCACAGATACGCAGTATTTT.

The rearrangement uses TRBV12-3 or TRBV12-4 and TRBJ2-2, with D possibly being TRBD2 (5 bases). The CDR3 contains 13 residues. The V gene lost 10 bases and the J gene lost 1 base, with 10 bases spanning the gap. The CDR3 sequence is CATGAGNTGELFF. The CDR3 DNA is TGTGCCACAGGCGCGGGGAACACCGGGGAGCTGTTTTTT.

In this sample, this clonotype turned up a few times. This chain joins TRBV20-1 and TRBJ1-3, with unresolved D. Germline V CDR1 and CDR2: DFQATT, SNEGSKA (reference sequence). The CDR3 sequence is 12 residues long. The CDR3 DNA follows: TGCAGCGTTAGAATCTCTGGAAACACCATATATTTT. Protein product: CSVRISGNTIYF.

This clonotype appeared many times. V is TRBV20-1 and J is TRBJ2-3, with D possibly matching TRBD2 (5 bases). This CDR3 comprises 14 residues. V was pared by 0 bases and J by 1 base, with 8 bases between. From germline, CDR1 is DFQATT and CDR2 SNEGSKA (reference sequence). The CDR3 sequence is CSARDQRGTDTQYF. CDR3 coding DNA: TGCAGTGCTAGAGATCAGAGGGGCACAGATACGCAGTATTTT.

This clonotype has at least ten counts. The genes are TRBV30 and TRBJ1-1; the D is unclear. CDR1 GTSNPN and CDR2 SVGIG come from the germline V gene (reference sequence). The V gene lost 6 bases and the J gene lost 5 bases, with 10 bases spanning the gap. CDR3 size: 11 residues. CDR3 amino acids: CACLVGTEAFF. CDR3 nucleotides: TGTGCCTGCCTAGTCGGAACTGAAGCTTTCTTT.

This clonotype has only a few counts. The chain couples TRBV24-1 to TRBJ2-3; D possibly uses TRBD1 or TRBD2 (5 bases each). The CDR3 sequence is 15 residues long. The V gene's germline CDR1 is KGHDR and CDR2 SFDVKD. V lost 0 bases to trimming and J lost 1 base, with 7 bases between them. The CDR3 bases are TGTGCCACCAGTGATTTGCGGGGCGGCACAGATACGCAGTATTTT. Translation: CATSDLRGGTDTQYF.

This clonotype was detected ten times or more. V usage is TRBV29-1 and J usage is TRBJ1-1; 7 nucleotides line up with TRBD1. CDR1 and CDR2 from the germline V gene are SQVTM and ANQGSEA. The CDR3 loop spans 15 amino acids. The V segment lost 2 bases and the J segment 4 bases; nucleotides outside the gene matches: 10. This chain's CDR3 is CSVEPGGGWSTEAFF. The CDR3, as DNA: TGCAGCGTTGAACCAGGAGGGGGCTGGAGCACTGAAGCTTTCTTT.

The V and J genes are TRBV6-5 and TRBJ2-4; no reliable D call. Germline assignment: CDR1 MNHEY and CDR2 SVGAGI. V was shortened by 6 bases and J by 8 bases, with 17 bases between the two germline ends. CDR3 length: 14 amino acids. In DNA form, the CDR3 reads TGTGCCAGCAGCCGGACCTTGAGGAGTGACATTCAGTACTTC. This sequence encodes CASSRTLRSDIQYF.

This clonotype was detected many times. This CDR3 is CASSRPGFQSTDTQYF. The CDR3 region has the DNA TGTGCCAGCAGTCGTCCCGGCTTTCAAAGCACAGATACGCAGTATTTT. The chain links TRBV6-5 to TRBJ2-3; D ambiguous. The ends were cut back, 5 bases at V and 0 bases at J, with 15 bases in the middle. This CDR3 has 16 amino acids. The V gene's germline CDR1 is MNHEY and CDR2 SVGAGI.

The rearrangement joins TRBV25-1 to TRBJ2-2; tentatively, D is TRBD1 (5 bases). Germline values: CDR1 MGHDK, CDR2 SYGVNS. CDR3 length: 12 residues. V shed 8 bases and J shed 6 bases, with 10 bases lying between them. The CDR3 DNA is TGTGCCAGCGCAGGGTCGGCCGGGGAGCTGTTTTTT. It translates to CASAGSAGELFF. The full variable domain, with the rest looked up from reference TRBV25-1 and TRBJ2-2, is EADIYQTPRYLVIGTGKKITLECSQTMGHDKMYWYQQDPGMELHLIHYSYGVNSTEKGDLSSESTVSRIRTEHFPLTLESARPSHTSQYLCASAGSAGELFFGEGSRLTVL.

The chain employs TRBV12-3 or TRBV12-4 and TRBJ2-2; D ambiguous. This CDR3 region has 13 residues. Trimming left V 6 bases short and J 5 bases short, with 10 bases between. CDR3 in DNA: TGTGCCAGCAGCACTACACGGACCGGGGAGCTGTTTTTT. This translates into CASSTTRTGELFF.

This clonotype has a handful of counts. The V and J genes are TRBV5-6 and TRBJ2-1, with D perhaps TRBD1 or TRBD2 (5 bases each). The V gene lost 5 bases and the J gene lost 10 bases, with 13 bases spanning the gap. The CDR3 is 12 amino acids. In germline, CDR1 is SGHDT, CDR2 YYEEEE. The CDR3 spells CASRPPWGEQFF. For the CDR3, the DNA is TGTGCCAGCAGACCGCCTTGGGGGGAGCAGTTCTTC. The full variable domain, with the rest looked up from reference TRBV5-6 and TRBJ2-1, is DAGVTQSPTHLIKTRGQQVTLRCSPKSGHDTVSWYQQALGQGPQFIFQYYEEEERQRGNFPDRFSGHQFPNYSSELNVNALLLGDSALYLCASRPPWGEQFFGPGTRLTVL.

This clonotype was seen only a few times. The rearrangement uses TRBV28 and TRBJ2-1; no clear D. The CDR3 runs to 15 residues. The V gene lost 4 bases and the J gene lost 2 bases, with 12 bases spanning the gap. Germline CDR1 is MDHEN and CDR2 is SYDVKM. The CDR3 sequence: CASSSRTHAYNEQFF. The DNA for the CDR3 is TGTGCCAGCAGTTCTCGGACCCACGCCTACAATGAGCAGTTCTTC. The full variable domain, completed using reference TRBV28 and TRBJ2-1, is DVKVTQSSRYLVKRTGEKVFLECVQDMDHENMFWYRQDPGLGLRLIYFSYDVKMKEKGDIPEGYSVSREKKERFSLILESASTNQTSMYLCASSSRTHAYNEQFFGPGTRLTVL.

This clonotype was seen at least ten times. The CDR3 is CASSYYIGQETTMNTEAFF. The CDR3 nucleotides read TGTGCCAGCAGTTATTATATTGGACAGGAGACGACCATGAACACTGAAGCTTTCTTT. J is TRBJ1-1 and V is TRBV6-2 or TRBV6-3; 7 nucleotides agree with TRBD1. The CDR3 totals 19 residues. Per the germline V gene, CDR1 is MNHEY and CDR2 is SVGEGT. V dropped 3 bases and J dropped 0; count of bases not matched to a gene: 16.

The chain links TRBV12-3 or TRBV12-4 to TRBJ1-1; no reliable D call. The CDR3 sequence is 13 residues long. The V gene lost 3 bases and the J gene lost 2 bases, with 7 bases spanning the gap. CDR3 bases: TGTGCCAGCAGTTTGTATGGAAACACTGAAGCTTTCTTT. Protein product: CASSLYGNTEAFF.

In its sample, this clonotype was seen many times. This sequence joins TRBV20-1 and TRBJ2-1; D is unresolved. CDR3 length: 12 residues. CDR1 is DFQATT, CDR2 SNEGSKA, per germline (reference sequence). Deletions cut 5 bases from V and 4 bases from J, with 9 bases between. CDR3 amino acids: CSALGPYNEQFF. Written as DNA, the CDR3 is TGCAGTGCTCTCGGGCCGTACAATGAGCAGTTCTTC.

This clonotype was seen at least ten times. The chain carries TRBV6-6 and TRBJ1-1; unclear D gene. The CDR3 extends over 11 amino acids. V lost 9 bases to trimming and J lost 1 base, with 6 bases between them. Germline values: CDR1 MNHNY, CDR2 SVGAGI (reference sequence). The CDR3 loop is CASYSNTEAFF. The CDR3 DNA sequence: TGTGCCAGTTACTCGAACACTGAAGCTTTCTTT.

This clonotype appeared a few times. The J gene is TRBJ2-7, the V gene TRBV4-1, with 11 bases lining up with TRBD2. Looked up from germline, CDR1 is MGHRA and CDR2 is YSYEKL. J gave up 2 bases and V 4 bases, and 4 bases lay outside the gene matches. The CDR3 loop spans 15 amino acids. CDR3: CASSLSLAGAYEQYV. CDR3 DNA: TGCGCCAGCAGCCTCTCACTAGCGGGGGCCTACGAGCAGTACGTC.

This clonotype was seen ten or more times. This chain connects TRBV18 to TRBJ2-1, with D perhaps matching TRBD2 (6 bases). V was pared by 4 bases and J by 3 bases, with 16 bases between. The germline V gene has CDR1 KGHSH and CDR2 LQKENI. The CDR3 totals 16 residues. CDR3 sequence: CASSRRERVDYNEQFF. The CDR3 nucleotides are TGTGCCAGCTCACGTCGCGAGCGGGTGGACTACAATGAGCAGTTCTTC.